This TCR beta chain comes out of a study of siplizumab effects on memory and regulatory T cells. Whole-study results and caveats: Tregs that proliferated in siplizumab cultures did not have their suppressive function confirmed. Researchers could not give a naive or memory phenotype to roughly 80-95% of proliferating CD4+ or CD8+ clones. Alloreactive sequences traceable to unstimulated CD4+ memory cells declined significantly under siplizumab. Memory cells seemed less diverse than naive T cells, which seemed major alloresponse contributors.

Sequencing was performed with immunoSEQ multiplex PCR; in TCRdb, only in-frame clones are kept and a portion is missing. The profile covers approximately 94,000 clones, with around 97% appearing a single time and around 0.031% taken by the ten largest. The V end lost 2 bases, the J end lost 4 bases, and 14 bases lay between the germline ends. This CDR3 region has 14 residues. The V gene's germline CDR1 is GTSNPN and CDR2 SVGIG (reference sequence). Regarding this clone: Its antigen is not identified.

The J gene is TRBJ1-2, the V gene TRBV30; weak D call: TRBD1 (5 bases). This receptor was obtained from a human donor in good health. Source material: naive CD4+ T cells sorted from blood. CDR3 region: CAWSRDGGIYGYTF. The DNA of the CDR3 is TGTGCCTGGAGTCGAGATGGGGGGATCTATGGCTACACCTTC.